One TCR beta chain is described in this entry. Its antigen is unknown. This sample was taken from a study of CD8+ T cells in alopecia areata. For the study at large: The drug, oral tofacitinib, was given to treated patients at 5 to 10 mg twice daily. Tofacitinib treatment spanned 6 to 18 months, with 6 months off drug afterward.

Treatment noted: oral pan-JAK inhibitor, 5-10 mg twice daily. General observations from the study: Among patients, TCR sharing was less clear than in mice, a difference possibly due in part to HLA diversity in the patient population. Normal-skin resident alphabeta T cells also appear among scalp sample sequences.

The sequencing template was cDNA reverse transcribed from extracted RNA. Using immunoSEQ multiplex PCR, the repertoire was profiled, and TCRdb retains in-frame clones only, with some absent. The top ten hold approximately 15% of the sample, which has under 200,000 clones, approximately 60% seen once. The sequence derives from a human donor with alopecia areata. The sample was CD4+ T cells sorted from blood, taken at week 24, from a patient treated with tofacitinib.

This CDR3 is CASSPAGGQPQHF. The CDR3 coding sequence is TGTGCCAGCTCCCCCGCGGGTGGACAGCCCCAGCATTTT. This chain joins TRBV18 and TRBJ1-5; D is undetermined. Germline assignment: CDR1 KGHSH and CDR2 LQKENI. Trimming took off 6 bases at V and 7 bases at J, with 13 bases between the two ends. CDR3 size: 13 residues. Full variable domain (outside the CDR3, taken from reference TRBV18 and TRBJ1-5): NAGVMQNPRHLVRRRGQEARLRCSPMKGHSHVYWYRQLPEEGLKFMVYLQKENIIDESGMPKERFSAEFPKEGPSILRIQQVVRGDSAAYFCASSPAGGQPQHFGDGTRLSIL.